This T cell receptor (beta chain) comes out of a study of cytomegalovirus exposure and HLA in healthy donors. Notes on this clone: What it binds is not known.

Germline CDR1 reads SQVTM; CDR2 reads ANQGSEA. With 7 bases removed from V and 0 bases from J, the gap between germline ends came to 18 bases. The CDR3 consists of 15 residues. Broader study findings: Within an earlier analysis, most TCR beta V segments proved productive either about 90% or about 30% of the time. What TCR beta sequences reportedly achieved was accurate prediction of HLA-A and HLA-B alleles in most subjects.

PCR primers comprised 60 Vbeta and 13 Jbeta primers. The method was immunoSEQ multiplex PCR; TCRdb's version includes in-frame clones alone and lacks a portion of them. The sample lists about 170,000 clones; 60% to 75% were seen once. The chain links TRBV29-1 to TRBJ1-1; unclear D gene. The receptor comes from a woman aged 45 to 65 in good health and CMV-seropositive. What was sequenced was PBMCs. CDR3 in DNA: TGCAGCGCCGTAAGCTTAGCCGTAATGAACACTGAAGCTTTCTTT. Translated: CSAVSLAVMNTEAFF.